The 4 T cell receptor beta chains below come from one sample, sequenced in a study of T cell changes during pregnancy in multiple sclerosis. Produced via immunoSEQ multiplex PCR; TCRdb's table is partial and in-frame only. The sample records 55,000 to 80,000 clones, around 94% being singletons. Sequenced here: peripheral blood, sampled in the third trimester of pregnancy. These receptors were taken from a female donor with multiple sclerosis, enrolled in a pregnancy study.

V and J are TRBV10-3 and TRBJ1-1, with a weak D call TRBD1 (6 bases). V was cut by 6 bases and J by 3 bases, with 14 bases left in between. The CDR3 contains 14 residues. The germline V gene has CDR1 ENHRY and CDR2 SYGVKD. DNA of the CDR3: TGTGCCATCAGCTTTGGGGGCAAGGACACTGAAGCTTTCTTT. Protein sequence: CAISFGGKDTEAFF.

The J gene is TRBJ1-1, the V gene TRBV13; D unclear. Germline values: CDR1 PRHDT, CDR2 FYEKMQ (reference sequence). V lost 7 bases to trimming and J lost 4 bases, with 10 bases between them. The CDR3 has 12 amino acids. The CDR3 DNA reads TGTGCCAGCATCCGGAGTGTCACTGAAGCTTTCTTT. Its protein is CASIRSVTEAFF.

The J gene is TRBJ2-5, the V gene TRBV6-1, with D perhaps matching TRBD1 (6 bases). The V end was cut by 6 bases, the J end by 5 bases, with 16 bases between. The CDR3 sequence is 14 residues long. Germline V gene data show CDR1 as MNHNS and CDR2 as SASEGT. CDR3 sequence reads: CASSNRVLEETQYF. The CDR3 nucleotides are TGTGCCAGCAGCAACAGGGTTTTAGAGGAGACCCAGTACTTC.

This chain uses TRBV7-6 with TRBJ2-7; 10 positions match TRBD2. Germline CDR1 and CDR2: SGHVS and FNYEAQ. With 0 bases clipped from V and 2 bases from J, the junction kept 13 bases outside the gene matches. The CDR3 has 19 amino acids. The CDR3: CASSLAMPQRGGLPYEQYF. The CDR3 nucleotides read TGTGCCAGCAGCTTAGCGATGCCTCAGCGGGGGGGCCTCCCCTACGAGCAGTACTTC.